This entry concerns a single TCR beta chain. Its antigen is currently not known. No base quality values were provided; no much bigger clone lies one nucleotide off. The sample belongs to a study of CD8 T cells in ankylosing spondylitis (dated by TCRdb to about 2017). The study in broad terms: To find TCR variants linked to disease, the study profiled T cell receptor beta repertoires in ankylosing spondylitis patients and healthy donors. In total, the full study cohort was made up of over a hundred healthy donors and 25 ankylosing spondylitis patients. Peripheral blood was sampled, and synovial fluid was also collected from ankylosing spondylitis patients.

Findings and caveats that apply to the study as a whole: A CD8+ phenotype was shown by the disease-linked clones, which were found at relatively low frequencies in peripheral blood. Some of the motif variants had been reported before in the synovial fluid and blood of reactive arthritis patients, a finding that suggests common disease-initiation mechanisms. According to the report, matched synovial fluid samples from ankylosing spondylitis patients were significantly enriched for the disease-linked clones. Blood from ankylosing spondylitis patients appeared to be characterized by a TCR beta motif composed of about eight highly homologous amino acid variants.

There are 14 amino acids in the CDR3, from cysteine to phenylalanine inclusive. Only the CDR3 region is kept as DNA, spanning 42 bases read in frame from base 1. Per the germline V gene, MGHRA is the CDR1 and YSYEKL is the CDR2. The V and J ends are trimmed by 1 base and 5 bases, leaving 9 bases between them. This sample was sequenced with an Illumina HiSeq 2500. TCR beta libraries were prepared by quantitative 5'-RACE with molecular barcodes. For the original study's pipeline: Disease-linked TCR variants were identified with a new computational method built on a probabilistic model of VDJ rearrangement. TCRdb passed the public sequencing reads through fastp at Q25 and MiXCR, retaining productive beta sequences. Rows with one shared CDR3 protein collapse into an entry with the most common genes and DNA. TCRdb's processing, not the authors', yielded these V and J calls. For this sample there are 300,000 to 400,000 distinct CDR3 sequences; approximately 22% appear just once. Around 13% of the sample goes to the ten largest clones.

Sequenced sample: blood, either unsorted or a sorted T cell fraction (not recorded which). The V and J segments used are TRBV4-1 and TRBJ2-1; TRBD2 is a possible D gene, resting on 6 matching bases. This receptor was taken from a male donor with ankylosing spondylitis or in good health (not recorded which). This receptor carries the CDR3 CASSQGWGDNEQFF. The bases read TGCGCCAGCAGCCAAGGGTGGGGGGACAATGAGCAGTTCTTC.